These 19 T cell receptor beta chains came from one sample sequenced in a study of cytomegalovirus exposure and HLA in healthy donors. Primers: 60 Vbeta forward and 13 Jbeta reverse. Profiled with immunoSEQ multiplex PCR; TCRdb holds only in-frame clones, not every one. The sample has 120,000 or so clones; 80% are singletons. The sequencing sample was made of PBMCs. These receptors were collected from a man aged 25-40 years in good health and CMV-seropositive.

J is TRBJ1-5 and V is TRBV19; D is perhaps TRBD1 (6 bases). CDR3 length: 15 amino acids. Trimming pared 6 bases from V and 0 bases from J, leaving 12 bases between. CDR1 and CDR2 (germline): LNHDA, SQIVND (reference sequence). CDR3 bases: TGTGCCAGTAGGCGGACAGCCGATAGCAATCAGCCCCAGCATTTT. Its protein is CASRRTADSNQPQHF.

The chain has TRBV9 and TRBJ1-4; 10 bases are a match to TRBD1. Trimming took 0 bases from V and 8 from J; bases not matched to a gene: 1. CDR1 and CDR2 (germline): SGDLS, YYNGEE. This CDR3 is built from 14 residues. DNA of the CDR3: TGTGCCAGCAGCGTAGAGGGACAGGGGGAAAAACTGTTTTTT. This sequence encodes CASSVEGQGEKLFF.

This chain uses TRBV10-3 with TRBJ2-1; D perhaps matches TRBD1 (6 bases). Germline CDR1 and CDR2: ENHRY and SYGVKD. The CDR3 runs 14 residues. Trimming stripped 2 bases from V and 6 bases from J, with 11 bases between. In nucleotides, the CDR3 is TGTGCCATCAGTGAGACAGGGTGGGCCAATGAGCAGTTCTTC. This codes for CAISETGWANEQFF.

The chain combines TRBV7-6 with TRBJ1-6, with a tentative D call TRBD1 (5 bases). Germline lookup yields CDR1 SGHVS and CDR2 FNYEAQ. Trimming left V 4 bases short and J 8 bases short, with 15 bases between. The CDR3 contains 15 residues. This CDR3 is CASSSNPGLDSPLHF. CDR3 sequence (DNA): TGTGCCAGCAGCTCAAACCCAGGGTTGGATTCACCCCTCCACTTT.

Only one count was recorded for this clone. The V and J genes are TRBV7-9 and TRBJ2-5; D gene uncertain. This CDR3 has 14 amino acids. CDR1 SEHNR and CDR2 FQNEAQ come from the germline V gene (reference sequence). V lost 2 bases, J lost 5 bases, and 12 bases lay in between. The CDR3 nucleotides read TGTGCCAGCAGCTTAATCTACGGGTCGGAGACCCAGTACTTC. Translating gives CASSLIYGSETQYF.

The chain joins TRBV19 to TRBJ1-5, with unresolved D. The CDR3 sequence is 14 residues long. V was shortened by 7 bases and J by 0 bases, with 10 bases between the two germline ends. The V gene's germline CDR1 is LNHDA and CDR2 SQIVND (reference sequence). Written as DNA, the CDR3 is TGTGCCAGTATGGCGGGGATTAGCAATCAGCCCCAGCATTTT. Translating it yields CASMAGISNQPQHF.

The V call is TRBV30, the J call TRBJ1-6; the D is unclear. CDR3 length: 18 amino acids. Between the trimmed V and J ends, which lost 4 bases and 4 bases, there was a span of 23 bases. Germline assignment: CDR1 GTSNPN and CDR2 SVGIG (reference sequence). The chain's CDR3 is CAWTEGGVNPLYNSPLHF. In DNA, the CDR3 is TGTGCCTGGACCGAGGGCGGAGTGAACCCTCTTTATAATTCACCCCTCCACTTT.

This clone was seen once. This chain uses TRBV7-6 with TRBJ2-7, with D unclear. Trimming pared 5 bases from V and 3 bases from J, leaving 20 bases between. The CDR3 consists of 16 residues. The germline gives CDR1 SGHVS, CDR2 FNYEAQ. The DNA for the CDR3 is TGTGCCAGCAGCCCCGAAGCCACCTCCCTTTACTACGAGCAGTACTTC. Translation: CASSPEATSLYYEQYF.

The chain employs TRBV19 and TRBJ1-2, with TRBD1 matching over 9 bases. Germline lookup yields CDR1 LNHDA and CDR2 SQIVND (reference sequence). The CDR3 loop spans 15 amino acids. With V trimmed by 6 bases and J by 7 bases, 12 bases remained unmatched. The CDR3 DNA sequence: TGTGCCAGTAGCGCGAGAGACCGGGACAGGGTTGGCTACACCTTC. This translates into CASSARDRDRVGYTF. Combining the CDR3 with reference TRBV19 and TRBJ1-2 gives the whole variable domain DGGITQSPKYLFRKEGQNVTLSCEQNLNHDAMYWYRQDPGQGLRLIYYSQIVNDFQKGDIAEGYSVSREKKESFPLTVTSAQKNPTAFYLCASSARDRDRVGYTFGSGTRLTVV.

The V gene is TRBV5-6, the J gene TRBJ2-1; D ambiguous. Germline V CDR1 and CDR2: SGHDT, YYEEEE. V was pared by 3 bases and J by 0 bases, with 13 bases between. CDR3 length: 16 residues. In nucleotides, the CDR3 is TGTGCCAGCAGCTCCAACGGCAGGTACTCCTACAATGAGCAGTTCTTC. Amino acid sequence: CASSSNGRYSYNEQFF.

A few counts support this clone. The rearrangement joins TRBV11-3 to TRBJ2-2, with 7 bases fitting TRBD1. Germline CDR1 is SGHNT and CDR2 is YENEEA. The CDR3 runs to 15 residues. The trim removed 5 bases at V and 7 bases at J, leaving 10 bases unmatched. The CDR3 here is CASSKGGADDGELFF. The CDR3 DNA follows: TGTGCCAGCAGCAAAGGGGGCGCGGATGACGGGGAGCTGTTTTTT.

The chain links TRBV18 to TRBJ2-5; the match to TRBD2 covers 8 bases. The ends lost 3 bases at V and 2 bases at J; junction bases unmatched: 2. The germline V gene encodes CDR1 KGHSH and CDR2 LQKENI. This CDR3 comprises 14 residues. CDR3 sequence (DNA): TGTGCCAGCTCACCCGGGAGGGGGCAAGAGACCCAGTACTTC. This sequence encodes CASSPGRGQETQYF. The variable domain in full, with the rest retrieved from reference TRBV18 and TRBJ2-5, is NAGVMQNPRHLVRRRGQEARLRCSPMKGHSHVYWYRQLPEEGLKFMVYLQKENIIDESGMPKERFSAEFPKEGPSILRIQQVVRGDSAAYFCASSPGRGQETQYFGPGTRLLVL.

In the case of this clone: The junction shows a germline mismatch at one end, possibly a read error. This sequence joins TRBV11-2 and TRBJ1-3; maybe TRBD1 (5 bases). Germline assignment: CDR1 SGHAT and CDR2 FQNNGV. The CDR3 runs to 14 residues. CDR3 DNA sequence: TGTGCCAGCAGCTTAGCAGGAAGGGGATGGACCACATATTTT. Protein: CASSLAGRGWTTYF.

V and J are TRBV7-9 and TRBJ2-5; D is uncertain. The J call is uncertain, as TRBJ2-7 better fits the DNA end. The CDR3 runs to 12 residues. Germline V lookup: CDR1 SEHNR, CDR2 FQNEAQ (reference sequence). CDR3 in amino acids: CASSLARNEQYF. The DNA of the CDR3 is TGTGCCAGCAGCTTAGCGCGGAACGAGCAGTACTTC.

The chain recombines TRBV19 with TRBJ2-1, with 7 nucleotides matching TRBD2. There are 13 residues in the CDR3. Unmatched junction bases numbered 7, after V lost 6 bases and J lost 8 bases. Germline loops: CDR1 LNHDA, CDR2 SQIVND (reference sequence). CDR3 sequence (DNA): TGTGCCAGTAGCCCGGGGAGGGACTATGAGCAGTTCTTC. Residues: CASSPGRDYEQFF.

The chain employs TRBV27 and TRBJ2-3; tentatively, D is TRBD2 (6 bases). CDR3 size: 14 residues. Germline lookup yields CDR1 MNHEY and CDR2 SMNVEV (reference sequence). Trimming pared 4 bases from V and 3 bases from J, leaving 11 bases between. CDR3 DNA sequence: TGTGCCAGCAGTTCCACGGGGGAAACAGATACGCAGTATTTT. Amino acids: CASSSTGETDTQYF.

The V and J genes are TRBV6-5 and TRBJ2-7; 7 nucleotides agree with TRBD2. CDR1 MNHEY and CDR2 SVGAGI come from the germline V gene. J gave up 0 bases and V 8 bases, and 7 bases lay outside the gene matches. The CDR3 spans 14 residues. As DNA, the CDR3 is TGTGCCAGCCGCCGGACTAGGGGCTCCTACGAGCAGTACTTC. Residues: CASRRTRGSYEQYF.

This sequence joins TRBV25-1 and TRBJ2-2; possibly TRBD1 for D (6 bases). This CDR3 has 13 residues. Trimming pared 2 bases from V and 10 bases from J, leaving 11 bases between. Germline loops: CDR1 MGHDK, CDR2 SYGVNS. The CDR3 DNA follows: TGTGCCAGCAGTGAAAGCTGGACAGCGGAGCTGTTTTTT. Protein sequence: CASSESWTAELFF.

In nucleotides, the CDR3 is TGTGCCAGCAGTTACCAGGGTCGGGCTAATGAAAAACTGTTTTTT. This codes for CASSYQGRANEKLFF. This chain joins TRBV6-5 and TRBJ1-4; a possible D gene is TRBD1 (5 bases). The length of the CDR3 is 15 residues. Deletions cut 2 bases from V and 3 bases from J, with 10 bases between. Germline CDR1 reads MNHEY; CDR2 reads SVGAGI.